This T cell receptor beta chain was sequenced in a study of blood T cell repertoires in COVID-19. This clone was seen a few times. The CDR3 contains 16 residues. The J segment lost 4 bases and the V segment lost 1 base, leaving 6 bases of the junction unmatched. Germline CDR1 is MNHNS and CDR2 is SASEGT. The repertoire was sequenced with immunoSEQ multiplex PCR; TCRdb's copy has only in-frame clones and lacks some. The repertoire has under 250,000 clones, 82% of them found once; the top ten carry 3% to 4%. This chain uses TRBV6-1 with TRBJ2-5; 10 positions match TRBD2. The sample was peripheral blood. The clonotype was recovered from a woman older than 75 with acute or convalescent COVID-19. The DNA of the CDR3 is TGTGCCAGCAGTGAAGTGAAGCGGGGGGGCCGAGAGACCCAGTACTTC. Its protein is CASSEVKRGGRETQYF.